The 4 T cell receptor beta chains reported below all come from one sample, sequenced in a study of blood T cell repertoires in COVID-19 (dated by TCRdb to the early 2020s). The library was made by the immunoSEQ multiplex PCR assay. The clones in this table, taken by TCRdb from immuneACCESS, are in-frame only. Not every clone is retained; where verified, under half of the shortfall comes from an unresolved V gene, and the cause of the rest is unknown. This sample holds about 440,000 clones; less than 95% were observed only once. Roughly 0.66% of the sample is in the top ten clones. Sequencing was carried out using PBMCs or T cells enriched from blood (not recorded which). The receptors here all came from a man between 18 and 29 years old who had recovered from COVID-19.

J is TRBJ2-2 and V is TRBV7-3; 11 bases match TRBD2. Germline V CDR1 and CDR2: SGHTA, FQGTGA. There are 19 residues in the CDR3. With 0 bases clipped from V and 5 bases from J, the junction kept 11 bases outside the gene matches. CDR3 sequence (DNA): TGTGCCAGCAGCTTAACGTCTAGAACTAGCGGGAGTGCTACCGGGGAGCTGTTTTTT. It specifies CASSLTSRTSGSATGELFF.

V usage is TRBV30 and J usage is TRBJ1-4; the match to TRBD1 covers 8 bases. Looked up from germline, CDR1 is GTSNPN and CDR2 is SVGIG (reference sequence). The CDR3 consists of 14 residues. V shed 0 bases, J shed 8 bases, and the junction held 5 bases outside the gene matches. CDR3 protein: CAWSVQGGSEKLFF. CDR3 sequence (DNA): TGTGCCTGGAGTGTACAGGGGGGGTCCGAAAAACTGTTTTTT.

This clone was seen a single time. CDR3 in amino acids: CASSLIGDRVVEAFF. CDR3 bases: TGTGCCAGCAGCTTAATCGGGGACAGGGTCGTTGAAGCTTTCTTT. The V gene is TRBV7-2, the J gene TRBJ1-1; 9 bases are shared with TRBD1. This CDR3 contains 15 residues. CDR1 SGHTA and CDR2 FQGNSA come from the germline V gene. V shed 2 bases and J 7 bases; nucleotides not matched to a gene: 8.

A note on this clone: Distinct nucleotide sequences in the sample also encode this CDR3. The V gene is TRBV5-1, the J gene TRBJ1-1; D may be TRBD1 (6 bases). Germline V gene data show CDR1 as SGHRS and CDR2 as YFSETQ. This CDR3 has 14 amino acids. Between the trimmed V and J ends, which lost 4 bases and 0 bases, there was a span of 10 bases. DNA of the CDR3: TGCGCCAGCAGCCCGGACAGCCTGAACACTGAAGCTTTCTTT. As protein: CASSPDSLNTEAFF.